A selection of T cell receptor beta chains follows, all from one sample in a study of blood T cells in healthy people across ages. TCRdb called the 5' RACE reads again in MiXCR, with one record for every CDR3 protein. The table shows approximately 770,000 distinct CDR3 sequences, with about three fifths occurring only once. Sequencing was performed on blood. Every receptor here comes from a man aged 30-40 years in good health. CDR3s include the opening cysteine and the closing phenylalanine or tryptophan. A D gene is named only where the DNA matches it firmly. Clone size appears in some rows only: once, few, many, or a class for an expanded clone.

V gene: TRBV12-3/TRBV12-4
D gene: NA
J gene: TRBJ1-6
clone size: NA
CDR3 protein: CASTRETYNSPLHF
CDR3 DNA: TGTGCCAGCACTCGGGAGACCTATAATTCACCCCTCCACTTT

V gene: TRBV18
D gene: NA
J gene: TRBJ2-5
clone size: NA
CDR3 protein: CASSPALLAEGTQYF
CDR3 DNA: TGTGCCAGCTCACCAGCTCTCCTCGCCGAAGGGACCCAGTACTTC

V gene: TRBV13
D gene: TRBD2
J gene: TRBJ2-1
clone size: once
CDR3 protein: CASSLAPGLAGGGLDEQFF
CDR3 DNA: TGTGCCAGCAGCTTAGCCCCTGGACTAGCGGGAGGAGGTTTGGATGAGCAGTTCTTC

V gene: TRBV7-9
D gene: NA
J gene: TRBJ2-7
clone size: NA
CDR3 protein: CASSLKDWPYEQYF
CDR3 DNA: TGTGCCAGCAGCTTAAAGGACTGGCCCTACGAGCAGTACTTC

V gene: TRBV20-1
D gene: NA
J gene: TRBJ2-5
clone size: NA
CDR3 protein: CSARDRPRGNEQYF
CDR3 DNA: TGCAGTGCTAGAGATAGGCCCCGGGGCAATGAGCAGTACTTC

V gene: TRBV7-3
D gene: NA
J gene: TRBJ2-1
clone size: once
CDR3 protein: CASSLATLFRRGESYNEQFF
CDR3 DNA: TGTGCCAGCAGCTTAGCTACCCTATTCCGACGGGGCGAATCCTACAATGAGCAGTTCTTC

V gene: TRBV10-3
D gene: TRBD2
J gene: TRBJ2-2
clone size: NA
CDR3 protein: CAISVSSGGLNTGELFF
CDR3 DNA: TGTGCCATCAGTGTGAGTAGCGGGGGCCTAAACACCGGGGAGCTGTTTTTT

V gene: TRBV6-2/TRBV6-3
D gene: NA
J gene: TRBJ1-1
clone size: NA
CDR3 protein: CASSPGWAEAFF
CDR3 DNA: TGTGCCAGCAGCCCGGGTTGGGCTGAAGCTTTCTTT

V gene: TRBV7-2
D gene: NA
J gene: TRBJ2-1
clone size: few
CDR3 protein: CASSHPAGYNEQFF
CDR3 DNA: TGTGCCAGCAGCCACCCGGCTGGTTACAATGAGCAGTTCTTC

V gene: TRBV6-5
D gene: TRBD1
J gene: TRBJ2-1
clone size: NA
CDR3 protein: CASSYFRDSGEQFF
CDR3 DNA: TGTGCCAGCAGTTACTTCCGGGACAGTGGTGAGCAGTTCTTC